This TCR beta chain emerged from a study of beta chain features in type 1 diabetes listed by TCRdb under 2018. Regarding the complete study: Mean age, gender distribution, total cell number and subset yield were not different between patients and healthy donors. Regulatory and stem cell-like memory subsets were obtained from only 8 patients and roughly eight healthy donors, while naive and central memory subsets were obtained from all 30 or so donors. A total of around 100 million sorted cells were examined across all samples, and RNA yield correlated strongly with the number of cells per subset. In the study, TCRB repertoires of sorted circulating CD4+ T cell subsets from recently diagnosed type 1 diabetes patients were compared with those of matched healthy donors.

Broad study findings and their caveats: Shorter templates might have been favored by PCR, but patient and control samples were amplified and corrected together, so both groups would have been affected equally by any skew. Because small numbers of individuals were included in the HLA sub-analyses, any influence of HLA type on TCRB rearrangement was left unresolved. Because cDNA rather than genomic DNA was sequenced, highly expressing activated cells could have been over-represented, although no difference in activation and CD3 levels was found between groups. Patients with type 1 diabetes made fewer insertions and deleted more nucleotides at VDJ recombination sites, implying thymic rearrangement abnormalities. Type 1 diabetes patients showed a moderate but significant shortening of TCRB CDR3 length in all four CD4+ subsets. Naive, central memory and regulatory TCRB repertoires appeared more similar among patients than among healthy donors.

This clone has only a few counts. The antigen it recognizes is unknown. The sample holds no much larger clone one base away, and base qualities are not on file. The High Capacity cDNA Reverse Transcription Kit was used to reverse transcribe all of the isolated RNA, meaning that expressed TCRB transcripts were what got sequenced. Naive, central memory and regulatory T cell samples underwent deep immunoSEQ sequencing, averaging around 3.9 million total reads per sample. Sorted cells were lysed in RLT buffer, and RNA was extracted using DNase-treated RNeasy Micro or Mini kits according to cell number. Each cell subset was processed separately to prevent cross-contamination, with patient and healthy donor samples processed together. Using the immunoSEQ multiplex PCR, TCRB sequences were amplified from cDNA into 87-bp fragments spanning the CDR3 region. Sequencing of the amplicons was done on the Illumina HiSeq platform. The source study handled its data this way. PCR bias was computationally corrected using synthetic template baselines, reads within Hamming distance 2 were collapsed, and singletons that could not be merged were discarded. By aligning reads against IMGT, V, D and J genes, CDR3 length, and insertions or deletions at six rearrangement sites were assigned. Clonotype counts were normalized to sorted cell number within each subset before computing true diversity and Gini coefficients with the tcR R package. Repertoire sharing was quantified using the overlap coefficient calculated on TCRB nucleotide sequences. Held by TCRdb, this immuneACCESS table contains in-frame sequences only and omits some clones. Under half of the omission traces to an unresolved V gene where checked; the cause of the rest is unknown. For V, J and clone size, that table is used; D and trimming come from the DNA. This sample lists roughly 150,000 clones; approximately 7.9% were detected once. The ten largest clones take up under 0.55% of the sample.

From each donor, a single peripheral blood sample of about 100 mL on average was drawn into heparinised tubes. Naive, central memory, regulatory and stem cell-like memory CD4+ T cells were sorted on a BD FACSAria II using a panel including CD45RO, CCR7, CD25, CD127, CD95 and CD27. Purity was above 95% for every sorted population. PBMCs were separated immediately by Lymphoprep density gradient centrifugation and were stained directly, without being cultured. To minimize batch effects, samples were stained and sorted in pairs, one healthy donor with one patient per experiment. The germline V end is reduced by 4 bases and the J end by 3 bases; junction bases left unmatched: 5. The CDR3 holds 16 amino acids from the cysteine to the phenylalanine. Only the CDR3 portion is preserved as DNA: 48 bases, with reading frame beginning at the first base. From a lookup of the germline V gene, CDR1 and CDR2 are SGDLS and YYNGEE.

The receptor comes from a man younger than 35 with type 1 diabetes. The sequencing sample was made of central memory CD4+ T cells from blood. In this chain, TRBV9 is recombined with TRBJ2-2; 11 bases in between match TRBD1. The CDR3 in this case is CASSPRTGGYTGELFF. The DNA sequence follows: TGTGCCAGCAGCCCCCGGACAGGGGGCTACACCGGGGAGCTGTTTTTT.